A single sample is the source of the 10 T cell receptor beta chains below, sequenced in a study of CD8+CD57+ T cells in acquired aplastic anemia. According to the study, genomic DNA was the template for TCR beta VDJ and CDR3 profiling. TCRdb re-derived calls from the reads in MiXCR, one entry per CDR3 protein. This table holds around 430,000 distinct CDR3 sequences, 25% to 40% found once. Patients picked for sequencing had shown CD8+CD57+ cell expansion detected by flow cytometry. The sequenced sample was sorted CD4+, CD8+, or CD8+CD57+ T cells (not recorded which) from PBMCs. The receptors here all came from a human donor with aplastic anemia.

Details on this clonotype: This may stem from a read error, because a much larger clone lies one nucleotide away. The chain couples TRBV19 to TRBJ2-2; perhaps TRBD2 as D (5 bases). The germline V gene encodes CDR1 LNHDA and CDR2 SQIVND (reference sequence). The CDR3 contains 13 residues. The CDR3 spells CASSPSNTGELLF. The CDR3 nucleotides are TGTGCCAGTAGTCCGTCGAACACCGGGGAGCTGCTTTTT.

The chain has TRBV20-1 and TRBJ2-7, with unresolved D. Deletions cut 3 bases from V and 0 bases from J, with 9 bases between. The CDR3 has 13 amino acids. Germline CDR1 DFQATT, CDR2 SNEGSKA (reference sequence). CDR3 sequence (DNA): TGCAGTGCTAGCCACGTGACCTCCTACGAGCAGTACTTC. This sequence encodes CSASHVTSYEQYF.

The table lists this clonotype with a few counts. The chain recombines TRBV5-1 with TRBJ1-1; D unclear. CDR3 length: 14 residues. V dropped 4 bases and J dropped 3 bases, with 13 bases sitting between them. The germline gives CDR1 SGHRS, CDR2 YFSETQ. CDR3 DNA: TGCGCCAGCAGCCTGGGAGTTTGGGACACTGAAGCTTTCTTT. Its translation: CASSLGVWDTEAFF.

This clonotype has just a few counts. This chain connects TRBV4-2 to TRBJ1-5; perhaps TRBD1 as D (5 bases). This CDR3 has 16 amino acids. From germline, CDR1 is LGHNA and CDR2 YNFKEQ. V was cut by 1 base and J by 0 bases, with 10 bases left in between. The CDR3 sequence: CASSQGLGDSNQPQHF. CDR3 DNA sequence: TGTGCCAGCAGCCAAGGGTTAGGGGATAGCAATCAGCCCCAGCATTTT.

At least ten counts were recorded for this clonotype. This chain uses TRBV24-1 with TRBJ2-3; possible D gene TRBD2, 6 bases. This CDR3 spans 14 amino acids. Between the trimmed V and J ends, which lost 1 base and 4 bases, there was a span of 8 bases. CDR1 KGHDR and CDR2 SFDVKD come from the germline V gene. In DNA, the CDR3 is TGTGCCACCAGTGATTTTCGCGGGGCAGATACGCAGTATTTT. Its translation: CATSDFRGADTQYF.

The table lists this clonotype with many counts. The rearrangement uses TRBV4-1 and TRBJ2-7; 11 nucleotides match TRBD2. CDR1 is MGHRA, CDR2 YSYEKL, per germline. The CDR3 has 14 amino acids. The trim removed 9 bases at V and 3 bases at J, leaving 7 bases unmatched. The CDR3, as DNA: TGCGCCAGGGGAGGGGGACTAGCGGACTACGAGCAGTACTTC. Residues: CARGGGLADYEQYF.

Ten or more counts support this clonotype. This sequence joins TRBV7-9 and TRBJ2-7, with 9 positions matching TRBD1. Per the germline V gene, CDR1 is SEHNR and CDR2 is FQNEAQ (reference sequence). The CDR3 length is 14 residues. V lost 7 bases to trimming and J lost 6 bases; unmatched junction nucleotides: 10. The CDR3 bases are TGTGCCAGCACCACCGGGACAGGGTCGGTCGAGCAGTACTTC. It encodes CASTTGTGSVEQYF.

The table lists this clonotype with a few counts. The chain employs TRBV7-9 and TRBJ1-2; D remains ambiguous. The CDR3 has 16 residues. V gave up 1 base and J gave up 3 bases, with 15 bases separating them. Germline lookup yields CDR1 SEHNR and CDR2 FQNEAQ (reference sequence). The DNA for the CDR3 is TGTGCCAGCAGCTTAGTAGGAGTTCAGAACTACTATGGCTACACCTTC. Its protein is CASSLVGVQNYYGYTF. Full variable domain (remainder filled in from reference TRBV7-9 and TRBJ1-2): DTGVSQNPRHKITKRGQNVTFRCDPISEHNRLYWYRQTLGQGPEFLTYFQNEAQLEKSRLLSDRFSAERPKGSFSTLEIQRTEQGDSAMYLCASSLVGVQNYYGYTFGSGTRLTVV.

This clonotype was seen more than once but under ten times. CDR3 sequence reads: CARGGGAPDTQYF. The CDR3 nucleotides read TGCGCCCGAGGGGGAGGGGCCCCAGATACGCAGTATTTT. The chain employs TRBV5-1 and TRBJ2-3, with D maybe TRBD2 (7 bases). Looked up from germline, CDR1 is SGHRS and CDR2 is YFSETQ. V was shortened by 10 bases and J by 4 bases, with 16 bases between the two germline ends. This CDR3 is built from 13 residues.

The chain employs TRBV6-1 and TRBJ1-5, with TRBD1 identical over 8 bases. CDR3 length: 14 amino acids. V gave up 2 bases and J gave up 6 bases; unmatched junction bases: 3. CDR1 and CDR2 (germline): MNHNS, SASEGT. The CDR3, as DNA: TGTGCCAGCAGTGAATTCGACAGGGGTCAGCCCCAGCATTTT. It yields the protein CASSEFDRGQPQHF.